These 30 T cell receptor beta chains originate from one sample sequenced in a study of OX40 agonist ivuxolimab in advanced cancers. Some clones are missing from TCRdb's copy, which holds only in-frame ones; the method was immunoSEQ multiplex PCR. The sample records some 58,000 clones, approximately 90% being singletons. The specimen was CD4+ or CD8+ T cells sorted from blood, collected in a trial of the OX40 agonist ivuxolimab. The receptors come from an adult with an advanced solid tumor such as melanoma, head and neck, liver or kidney cancer.

V and J are TRBV28 and TRBJ2-7; D possibly corresponds to TRBD1 (6 bases). Germline lookup yields CDR1 MDHEN and CDR2 SYDVKM. Deletions cut 3 bases from V and 3 bases from J, with 21 bases between. The CDR3 length is 17 residues. The CDR3 here is CASSFPRGGGHVYEQYF. CDR3 nucleotides: TGTGCCAGCAGTTTCCCCCGGGGTGGGGGACATGTCTACGAGCAGTACTTC.

This clone has only one observation. The genes are TRBV11-1 and TRBJ1-1; TRBD1 matches 7 bases. CDR1 is SGHAT and CDR2 is FQDESV in the germline V gene (reference sequence). The CDR3 length is 13 residues. With V trimmed by 3 bases and J by 7 bases, 5 bases remained unmatched. CDR3 DNA: TGTGCCAGCAGCTTGAGCCGGGACAGTGAAGCTTTCTTT. Translation: CASSLSRDSEAFF.

In this sample, this clone turned up once. A junction boundary mismatches the germline segment, possibly from a read error. The chain uses TRBV7-7 and TRBJ1-1; no firm D call. CDR1 is SSHAT, CDR2 FNYEAQ, per germline (reference sequence). The CDR3 is 13 amino acids. The CDR3 sequence is CASSPKSNTEAFF. In DNA form, the CDR3 reads TGTGCTAGCAGCCCAAAATCGAACACTGAAGCTTTCTTT.

J is TRBJ1-5 and V is TRBV7-2, with TRBD1 as a possible D gene (5 bases). The V gene's germline CDR1 is SGHTA and CDR2 FQGNSA. The CDR3 is 15 amino acids. V lost 1 base to trimming and J lost 7 bases, with 14 bases between them. CDR3 nucleotide sequence: TGTGCCAGCAGCTTAGGGGGCAGGCTCGGACAGCCCCAGCATTTT. Amino acids: CASSLGGRLGQPQHF.

J is TRBJ2-7 and V is TRBV5-5; the match to TRBD1 covers 7 bases. V lost 3 bases, J lost 0 bases, and 6 bases stayed unmatched. There are 15 residues in the CDR3. Germline CDR1 reads SGHKS; CDR2 reads YYEKEE (reference sequence). For the CDR3, the DNA is TGTGCCAGCAGCTACACAGGGGCGAGCTCCTACGAGCAGTACTTC. It codes for CASSYTGASSYEQYF.

This chain joins TRBV7-9 and TRBJ2-3; the match to TRBD1 covers 11 bases. CDR3 length: 13 residues. Germline loops: CDR1 SEHNR, CDR2 FQNEAQ (reference sequence). Trimming cost V 10 bases and J 5 bases; bases outside gene matches: 5. The CDR3 protein is CAIGQGAQDTQYF. The DNA for the CDR3 is TGTGCCATTGGACAGGGGGCGCAAGATACGCAGTATTTT.

The chain uses TRBV7-9 and TRBJ2-3; 11 nucleotides align to TRBD2. Per germline, CDR1 SEHNR and CDR2 FQNEAQ (reference sequence). The CDR3 length is 18 residues. With 4 bases clipped from V and 0 bases from J, the junction kept 9 bases outside the gene matches. The CDR3, as DNA: TGTGCCAGCAGCTCCCCTAGCGGGAGGTCCAAAAGCACAGATACGCAGTATTTT. Residues: CASSSPSGRSKSTDTQYF.

This chain links TRBV27 with TRBJ2-5, with 10 bases matching TRBD2. V trimming: 6 bases; J trimming: 5 bases; junction bases outside the gene matches: 6. CDR1 is MNHEY and CDR2 is SMNVEV in the germline V gene (reference sequence). The CDR3 totals 14 residues. CDR3: CASRERGGLETQYF. The CDR3 DNA reads TGTGCCAGCAGGGAGCGGGGGGGCCTCGAGACCCAGTACTTC.

This chain connects TRBV12-2 to TRBJ2-3. TRBV12-2 corresponds to a pseudogene. The CDR3 loop spans 17 amino acids. CDR3 nucleotides: TGTGCAAGTCGCTTACCCCCCTTCCGGACCCGCACAGATACGCAGTATTTT. Translation gives CASRLPPFRTRTDTQYF.

CDR3: CASSVGVRVNTEAFF. The CDR3 DNA reads TGTGCCAGCAGTGTAGGGGTCAGGGTGAACACTGAAGCTTTCTTT. This chain uses TRBV2 with TRBJ1-1; tentative D call: TRBD1 (5 bases). Looked up from germline, CDR1 is SNHLY and CDR2 is FYNNEI. There are 15 residues in the CDR3. V gave up 4 bases and J gave up 0 bases, with 12 bases separating them.

J is TRBJ1-2 and V is TRBV2, with D unresolved. This CDR3 is built from 14 residues. The germline V and J ends were trimmed by 1 base and 2 bases, with 8 bases remaining between them. From germline, CDR1 is SNHLY and CDR2 FYNNEI. The CDR3 coding sequence is TGTGCCAGCAGTGAAGGGTCAGAGAACTATGGCTACACCTTC. Protein sequence: CASSEGSENYGYTF.

The rearrangement uses TRBV7-9 and TRBJ2-3; a weak D match, TRBD2 (6 bases). Trimming removed 2 bases at V and 0 bases at J, with 9 bases between. The length of the CDR3 is 15 residues. The germline V gene has CDR1 SEHNR and CDR2 FQNEAQ (reference sequence). The CDR3 protein is CASSLWRGSTDTQYF. CDR3 in DNA: TGTGCCAGCAGCTTATGGCGGGGAAGCACAGATACGCAGTATTTT.

The V gene is TRBV11-2, the J gene TRBJ2-1, with 10 bases matching TRBD2. The CDR3 extends over 18 amino acids. The germline V gene encodes CDR1 SGHAT and CDR2 FQNNGV. After removal of 0 bases from V and 6 bases from J, the junction contained 11 bases not matched to a gene. This CDR3 is CASSLEVWGLAGANEQFF. The DNA of the CDR3 is TGTGCCAGCAGCTTAGAGGTTTGGGGGCTAGCGGGAGCCAATGAGCAGTTCTTC.

V and J are TRBV10-3 and TRBJ2-3, with a tentative D call TRBD2 (7 bases). CDR3 length equals 15 residues. Germline-derived CDR1 and CDR2 are ENHRY and SYGVKD. Trimming removed 3 bases from V and 3 bases from J, with 13 bases in between. This CDR3 is CAISERGGATDTQYF. Here the CDR3 DNA reads TGTGCCATCAGTGAAAGGGGGGGCGCGACAGATACGCAGTATTTT.

As regards this clone: The junction differs from germline at one of its ends, possibly a read error. The V call is TRBV5-4, the J call TRBJ1-2, with 7 bases lining up with TRBD1. This CDR3 has 16 residues. Germline V gives CDR1 SGHNT, CDR2 YYREEE (reference sequence). CDR3 loop: CASRLGGGALNYGYTF. In DNA form, the CDR3 reads TGTGCCAGCAGATTGGGAGGGGGCGCCCTTAACTATGGCTACACCTTC. Based on the CDR3 plus reference TRBV5-4 and TRBJ1-2, the full variable domain is ETGVTQSPTHLIKTRGQQVTLRCSSQSGHNTVSWYQQALGQGPQFIFQYYREEENGRGNFPPRFSGLQFPNYSSELNVNALELDDSALYLCASRLGGGALNYGYTFGSGTRLTVV.

The chain uses TRBV25-1 and TRBJ1-4; D is possibly TRBD1 (5 bases). Germline CDR1 reads MGHDK; CDR2 reads SYGVNS. The CDR3 has 16 residues. With 5 bases removed from V and 7 bases from J, the gap between germline ends came to 20 bases. For the CDR3, the DNA is TGTGCCAGCAGTAGGGGCTTAGGTGGGGTCGGTGAAAAACTGTTTTTT. Protein sequence: CASSRGLGGVGEKLFF.

In this sample, this clone turned up once. V usage is TRBV10-3 and J usage is TRBJ2-5; possible D gene TRBD1, 6 bases. V was cut by 8 bases and J by 4 bases, with 11 bases left in between. Germline V lookup: CDR1 ENHRY, CDR2 SYGVKD. CDR3 size: 12 residues. In nucleotides, the CDR3 is TGTGCCATCGGTCCCAGGGGAGAGACCCAGTACTTC. Amino acid sequence: CAIGPRGETQYF.

The chain links TRBV7-2 to TRBJ1-5; 7 nucleotides line up with TRBD1. CDR1 is SGHTA and CDR2 is FQGNSA in the germline V gene. This CDR3 contains 14 residues. The J segment lost 2 bases and the V segment lost 5 bases, leaving 3 bases of the junction unmatched. The DNA for the CDR3 is TGTGCCAGCAGCCCTGGACAGGGCAATCAGCCCCAGCATTTT. As protein: CASSPGQGNQPQHF.

The chain uses TRBV7-9 and TRBJ2-2; D call uncertain. In germline, CDR1 is SEHNR, CDR2 FQNEAQ (reference sequence). Deletions cut 1 base from V and 2 bases from J, with 20 bases between. The CDR3 has 19 residues. The CDR3 protein is CASSLVYIILRLNTGELFF. As DNA, the CDR3 is TGTGCCAGCAGCTTAGTCTACATTATTCTCAGGCTTAACACCGGGGAGCTGTTTTTT. Filled out from reference TRBV7-9 and TRBJ2-2, the complete variable domain reads DTGVSQNPRHKITKRGQNVTFRCDPISEHNRLYWYRQTLGQGPEFLTYFQNEAQLEKSRLLSDRFSAERPKGSFSTLEIQRTEQGDSAMYLCASSLVYIILRLNTGELFFGEGSRLTVL.

This chain uses TRBV5-1 with TRBJ2-1; 16 bases match TRBD2. This CDR3 is 15 amino acids long. V gave up 4 bases and J gave up 8 bases; unmatched junction bases: 3. The germline V gene has CDR1 SGHRS and CDR2 YFSETQ. The CDR3 DNA is TGCGCCAGCAGCACGGGACTAGCGGGAGGGGATGAGCAGTTCTTC. It encodes CASSTGLAGGDEQFF.

The chain uses TRBV6-5 and TRBJ2-4; unclear D gene. This CDR3 has 13 amino acids. V dropped 7 bases and J dropped 6 bases, with 13 bases sitting between them. CDR1 and CDR2 (germline): MNHEY, SVGAGI. The CDR3 nucleotides are TGTGCCAGCAAAGACATTACACGAAACATTCAGTACTTC. Translation gives CASKDITRNIQYF.

The chain is built from TRBV12-5 and TRBJ2-3; TRBD1 aligns across 10 bases. V lost 9 bases, J lost 2 bases, and 8 bases stayed unmatched. CDR1 is LGHNT, CDR2 FRNRAP, per germline. The CDR3 runs to 15 residues. CDR3 nucleotides: TGTGCTAGCGGGGGGGACAGGGGCTTCACAGATACGCAGTATTTT. Protein sequence: CASGGDRGFTDTQYF.

This clone was seen a single time. The CDR3 nucleotides are TGTGCCAGCAGTTACTCCAGGAGTGCGGGGGGCTACACCTTC. The encoded protein is CASSYSRSAGGYTF. This chain links TRBV6-5 with TRBJ1-2; the D is unclear. The germline gives CDR1 MNHEY, CDR2 SVGAGI. V was cut by 0 bases and J by 8 bases, with 13 bases left in between. The CDR3 length is 14 residues.

The chain carries TRBV19 and TRBJ1-5; D call uncertain. The CDR3 has 12 residues. V was pared by 7 bases and J by 2 bases, with 6 bases between. Germline CDR1 LNHDA, CDR2 SQIVND (reference sequence). CDR3 coding DNA: TGTGCCAGTAATTTCGGCAATCAGCCCCAGCATTTT. It codes for CASNFGNQPQHF. Variable domain in full (rest from reference TRBV19 and TRBJ1-5): DGGITQSPKYLFRKEGQNVTLSCEQNLNHDAMYWYRQDPGQGLRLIYYSQIVNDFQKGDIAEGYSVSREKKESFPLTVTSAQKNPTAFYLCASNFGNQPQHFGDGTRLSIL.

This rearrangement joins TRBV9 to TRBJ1-3; D might be TRBD1 (5 bases). The CDR3 contains 14 residues. Trimming removed 0 bases from V and 7 bases from J, with 11 bases in between. Germline V lookup: CDR1 SGDLS, CDR2 YYNGEE. CDR3 DNA: TGTGCCAGCAGCGTAGGTGGGACCAGTAACACCATATATTTT. This codes for CASSVGGTSNTIYF.

This rearrangement joins TRBV28 to TRBJ2-2, with 7 nucleotides matching TRBD1. This CDR3 spans 14 amino acids. V trimming: 6 bases; J trimming: 7 bases; junction bases outside the gene matches: 8. Germline V gene data show CDR1 as MDHEN and CDR2 as SYDVKM. The CDR3 reads CASRPGTENGELFF. The CDR3 DNA reads as TGTGCCAGCAGACCCGGGACAGAGAACGGGGAGCTGTTTTTT. The full variable domain, in which reference TRBV28 and TRBJ2-2 provide the parts outside the CDR3, is DVKVTQSSRYLVKRTGEKVFLECVQDMDHENMFWYRQDPGLGLRLIYFSYDVKMKEKGDIPEGYSVSREKKERFSLILESASTNQTSMYLCASRPGTENGELFFGEGSRLTVL.

The rearrangement links TRBV7-2 to TRBJ1-2; weak D call: TRBD1 (6 bases). V lost 4 bases and J 7 bases, leaving 13 bases between the germline ends. This CDR3 comprises 13 residues. The germline CDR1 and CDR2 sequences are SGHTA and FQGNSA. The CDR3 region is CASSSQQGTGYTF. Here the CDR3 DNA reads TGTGCCAGCAGCTCGCAACAGGGAACTGGCTACACCTTC.

The CDR3 is CASSLHPTGAGNTIYF. In nucleotides, the CDR3 is TGTGCCAGCAGCTTACATCCGACAGGGGCTGGAAACACCATATATTTT. The chain combines TRBV7-2 with TRBJ1-3, with 8 bases aligning to TRBD1. Trimming at V came to 2 bases and at J to 2 bases, leaving 5 bases not matched to a gene. Per germline, CDR1 SGHTA and CDR2 FQGNSA. The CDR3 runs to 16 residues.

This clone was detected only once. V gene TRBV2 combines with J gene TRBJ2-7, with D perhaps TRBD1 (5 bases). The CDR3 spans 14 residues. CDR1 is SNHLY, CDR2 FYNNEI, per germline. Deletions cut 8 bases from V and 0 bases from J, with 14 bases between. CDR3 region: CASFRNRNSYEQYF. CDR3 coding DNA: TGTGCCAGCTTTAGAAACAGGAACTCCTACGAGCAGTACTTC.

This chain links TRBV2 with TRBJ1-3; the D is unclear. V lost 3 bases to trimming and J lost 0 bases, with 12 bases between them. Germline lookup yields CDR1 SNHLY and CDR2 FYNNEI. The CDR3 length is 16 residues. CDR3 nucleotide sequence: TGTGCCAGCAGTGACCCGGGGAGGGCCTCTGGAAACACCATATATTTT. It codes for CASSDPGRASGNTIYF.